This TCR beta chain stems from a study of shared clonotypes between healthy human individuals. Study-level points and caveats: Generation of non-shared clonotypes was less probable than generation of clonotypes shared by all four donors. The represented genetic and exposure-history diversity was limited by the small number of donors.

Turning to this clone: The antigen is undetermined.

The CDR3 sequence is 13 residues long. Trimming removed 7 bases from V and 5 bases from J; junction bases left unmatched: 3. Germline CDR1 and CDR2: MNHNS and SASEGT. Every donor was a Caucasian adult from Nashville, Tennessee. Genomic DNA belonging to each subset was distributed in equal measure over several immunoSEQ plates. The data were produced by immunoSEQ multiplex PCR, yet TCRdb's version contains in-frame clones alone and is incomplete. The sample lists fewer than 850,000 clones; around 72% were seen once. This receptor was taken from a woman in her 30s in good health. The chain combines TRBV6-1 with TRBJ1-2; 11 nucleotides match TRBD1. Sequencing used memory CD4+ T cells sorted from blood. Subset meaning: CD45RA-negative fraction. The chain's CDR3 is CASNRDRGYGYTF. CDR3 nucleotide sequence: TGTGCCAGCAATCGGGACAGGGGGTATGGCTACACCTTC.